Shown below are 16 T cell receptor beta chains from a single sample sequenced in a study of cytomegalovirus exposure and HLA in healthy donors. PCR involved 60 Vbeta and 13 Jbeta primers. The repertoire was sequenced with immunoSEQ multiplex PCR; TCRdb's copy has only in-frame clones and lacks some. The table has under 200,000 clones, more than 80% seen once. Sample: PBMCs. These receptors all come from a woman aged 45-59 years in good health and CMV-seropositive.

The chain is built from TRBV4-3 and TRBJ1-1; 8 nucleotides agree with TRBD1. The CDR3 is 14 residues long. Looked up from germline, CDR1 is LGHNA and CDR2 is YSLEER. V lost 3 bases to trimming and J lost 5 bases; unmatched junction nucleotides: 5. CDR3 region: CASSQRQGRTEAFF. For the CDR3, the DNA is TGCGCCAGCAGCCAGCGACAGGGGAGGACTGAAGCTTTCTTT.

This chain links TRBV5-5 with TRBJ1-5, with TRBD1 matching 9 bases. The CDR3 loop spans 18 amino acids. V trimming: 1 base; J trimming: 7 bases; junction bases outside the gene matches: 15. Germline loops: CDR1 SGHKS, CDR2 YYEKEE (reference sequence). DNA for the CDR3: TGTGCCAGCAGCTTGTCCGGGACAGGGTACAAGAGCTCCCAGCCCCAGCATTTT. Its translation is CASSLSGTGYKSSQPQHF.

This chain uses TRBV18 with TRBJ2-3, with 9 bases that match TRBD1. The CDR3 is 15 residues long. Germline CDR1 is KGHSH and CDR2 is LQKENI. V lost 4 bases to trimming and J lost 5 bases; unmatched junction nucleotides: 7. The CDR3 DNA reads TGTGCCAGCTCACTCAACAGGGGGCGAGGAGATACGCAGTATTTT. It encodes CASSLNRGRGDTQYF.

Note on this clone: Its ends do not fully match the called genes, so a read error is possible. The V gene is TRBV11-2, the J gene TRBJ2-7; 10 nucleotides match TRBD2. The CDR3 runs to 15 residues. Germline CDR1 is SGHAT and CDR2 is FQNNGV. CDR3 nucleotide sequence: TGTGCCAGCAGCTCCTGGGGAGAGCGGGGGGGCGTTTCCAACTTC. Its translation: CASSSWGERGGVSNF.

This clone was observed a single time. The CDR3 reads CASRMTGDVEGYTF. The DNA for the CDR3 is TGTGCCAGCCGCATGACAGGGGACGTGGAGGGCTACACCTTC. The chain has TRBV6-5 and TRBJ1-2, with 8 bases matching TRBD1. The CDR3 is made up of 14 amino acids. The junction had 13 bases not matched to a gene; V was cut back by 8 bases and J by 8 bases. Germline CDR1 is MNHEY and CDR2 is SVGAGI.

The chain combines TRBV4-1 with TRBJ1-4; a possible D gene is TRBD1 (5 bases). Trimming cost V 5 bases and J 8 bases, with 15 bases left between them. The CDR3 is 14 residues long. Germline V gene sequence: CDR1 MGHRA, CDR2 YSYEKL. The CDR3, as DNA: TGCGCCAGCAGCAGGTACGGGGGTACCGAAAAACTGTTTTTT. Protein product: CASSRYGGTEKLFF.

On this clone: This CDR3 is also generated by other DNA sequences in the sample. The chain joins TRBV18 to TRBJ2-2, with D perhaps matching TRBD1 (5 bases). The CDR3 length is 15 residues. Trimming stripped 0 bases from V and 5 bases from J, with 10 bases between. Germline V gene sequence: CDR1 KGHSH, CDR2 LQKENI. CDR3 sequence reads: CASSPPSRDTGELFF. The CDR3 DNA sequence: TGTGCCAGCTCACCACCCAGCAGGGATACCGGGGAGCTGTTTTTT. The full variable domain, completed using reference TRBV18 and TRBJ2-2, is NAGVMQNPRHLVRRRGQEARLRCSPMKGHSHVYWYRQLPEEGLKFMVYLQKENIIDESGMPKERFSAEFPKEGPSILRIQQVVRGDSAAYFCASSPPSRDTGELFFGEGSRLTVL.

This chain links TRBV28 with TRBJ1-2; TRBD1 agrees at 9 bases. The CDR3 has 15 amino acids. CDR1 MDHEN and CDR2 SYDVKM come from the germline V gene. After removal of 6 bases from V and 6 bases from J, the junction contained 11 bases not matched to a gene. CDR3 loop: CASSPPPGQGNGYTF. CDR3 DNA: TGTGCCAGCAGCCCCCCCCCGGGACAGGGAAATGGCTACACCTTC.

In DNA form, the CDR3 reads TGTGCCAGCAGCCCCGGACAGGACGCAACTAATGAAAAACTGTTTTTT. Translation: CASSPGQDATNEKLFF. The chain uses TRBV13 and TRBJ1-4; 7 nucleotides match TRBD1. The J segment lost 0 bases and the V segment lost 5 bases, leaving 6 bases of the junction unmatched. Germline V gives CDR1 PRHDT, CDR2 FYEKMQ (reference sequence). The CDR3 length is 16 residues.

The V and J genes are TRBV6-6 and TRBJ2-7; D perhaps matches TRBD1 (5 bases). V dropped 5 bases and J dropped 0 bases, with 17 bases sitting between them. CDR1 is MNHNY and CDR2 is SVGAGI in the germline V gene (reference sequence). The CDR3 has 16 amino acids. The CDR3 DNA sequence: TGTGCCAGCAGTAGCCCCGCAGGGTCGGGCTCCTACGAGCAGTACTTC. It is translated as CASSSPAGSGSYEQYF.

The chain uses TRBV21-1 and TRBJ2-7; TRBD2 reflects the table's D call only, with no check against the DNA. TRBV21-1 is a known pseudogene. CDR3 size: 11 residues. The CDR3 is CASSPIREQYF. The CDR3 DNA is TGTGCCAGCAGCCCTATACGCGAGCAGTACTTC.

To note about this clone: Compared with germline, one end of the junction differs, possibly owing to a read error. This chain joins TRBV5-1 and TRBJ1-6; a possible D gene is TRBD1 (5 bases). This CDR3 spans 13 amino acids. Germline lookup yields CDR1 SGHRS and CDR2 YFSETQ. CDR3 loop: CASTPGGHSPLHF. The CDR3 coding sequence is TGTGCCAGCACTCCCGGGGGACATTCACCCCTCCACTTT.

The genes are TRBV5-1 and TRBJ2-2, with D maybe TRBD2 (5 bases). Trimming shortened V by 5 bases and J by 2 bases, and 16 bases separated the two germline ends. Germline CDR1 and CDR2: SGHRS and YFSETQ. This CDR3 contains 16 residues. The CDR3 reads CASSSGGGINTGELFF. CDR3 sequence (DNA): TGCGCCAGCAGTAGTGGAGGAGGTATTAACACCGGGGAGCTGTTTTTT.

This clone was found a few times. The chain joins TRBV18 to TRBJ1-1; D is ambiguous. Germline loops: CDR1 KGHSH, CDR2 LQKENI. Trimming pared 2 bases from V and 0 bases from J, leaving 4 bases between. The CDR3 runs to 13 residues. In nucleotides, the CDR3 is TGTGCCAGCTCACCAGGAGTGAACACTGAAGCTTTCTTT. Residues: CASSPGVNTEAFF.

This clone was seen a single time. V and J are TRBV2 and TRBJ1-5; no firm D call. Trimming shortened V by 0 bases and J by 6 bases, and 9 bases separated the two germline ends. CDR1 is SNHLY and CDR2 is FYNNEI in the germline V gene. The CDR3 has 14 residues. CDR3: CASSEAMRVQPQHF. CDR3 DNA: TGTGCCAGCAGTGAAGCGATGCGTGTTCAGCCCCAGCATTTT.

This chain joins TRBV4-2 and TRBJ2-5; the match to TRBD2 covers 9 bases. Looked up from germline, CDR1 is LGHNA and CDR2 is YNFKEQ. J was trimmed by 2 bases and V by 4 bases; bases with no gene match: 8. This CDR3 contains 16 residues. The CDR3 is CASSPGGLAGQETQYF. CDR3 sequence (DNA): TGTGCCAGCAGCCCAGGGGGGCTAGCGGGGCAAGAGACCCAGTACTTC.